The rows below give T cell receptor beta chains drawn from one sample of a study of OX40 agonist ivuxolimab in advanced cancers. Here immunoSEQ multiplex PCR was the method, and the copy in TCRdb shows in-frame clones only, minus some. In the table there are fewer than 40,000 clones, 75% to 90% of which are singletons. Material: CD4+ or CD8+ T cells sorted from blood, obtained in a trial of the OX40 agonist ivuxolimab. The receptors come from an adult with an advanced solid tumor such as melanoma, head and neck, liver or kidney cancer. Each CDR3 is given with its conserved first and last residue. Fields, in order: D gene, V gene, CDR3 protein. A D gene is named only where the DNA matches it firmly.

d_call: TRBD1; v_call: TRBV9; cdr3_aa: CASSVRDREFEKLFF
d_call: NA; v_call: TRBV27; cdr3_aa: CVVGGRDEQFF
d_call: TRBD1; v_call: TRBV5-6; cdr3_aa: CASSSGTATNEKLFF
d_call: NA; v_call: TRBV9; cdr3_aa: CASSEGGHTEAFF
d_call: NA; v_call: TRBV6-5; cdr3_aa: CASSSTQGSYEQYF
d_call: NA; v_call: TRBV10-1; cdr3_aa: CASSDRGADSGNTIYF
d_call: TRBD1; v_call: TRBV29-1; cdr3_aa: CSVTRTGVYNEQFF
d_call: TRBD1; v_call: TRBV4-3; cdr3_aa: CASSQNVGQGATVLGAFF
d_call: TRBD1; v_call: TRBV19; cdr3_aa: CASEKKNRGSGETQYF
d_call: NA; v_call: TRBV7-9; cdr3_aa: CASSPPEVPSSSTDTQYF
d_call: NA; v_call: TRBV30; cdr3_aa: CASPTDSKGKLFF
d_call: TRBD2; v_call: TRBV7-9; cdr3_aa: CALGGASGTDTQYF
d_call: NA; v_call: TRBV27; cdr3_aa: CASGGSVSYTF
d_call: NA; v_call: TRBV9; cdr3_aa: CASSVGIYTASYNEQFF
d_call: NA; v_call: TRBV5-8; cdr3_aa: CASSPRDGGPYEQYF
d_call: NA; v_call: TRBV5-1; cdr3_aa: CASSLLGVQNEQFF
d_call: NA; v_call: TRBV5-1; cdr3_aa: CASSLGGNEQFF
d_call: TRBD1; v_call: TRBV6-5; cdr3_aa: CASSPGQGSYEQYF
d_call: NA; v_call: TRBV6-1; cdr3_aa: CAIRTSDSSYNEQFF
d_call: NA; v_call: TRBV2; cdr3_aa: CASSESSAEVETQYF
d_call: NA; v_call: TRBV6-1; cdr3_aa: CASSAAAGPNHEQYF
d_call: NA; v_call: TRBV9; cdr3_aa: CASSVGQTNTGELFF
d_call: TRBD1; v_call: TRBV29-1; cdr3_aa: CSVEDRQGESYEQYF
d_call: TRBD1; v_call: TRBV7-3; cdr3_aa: CASSLGPTGAGNTEAFF
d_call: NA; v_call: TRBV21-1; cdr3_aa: CASTKNGTSGPNTGELFF
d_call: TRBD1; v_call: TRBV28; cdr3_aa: CASSLGDRGNEQFF